The T cell receptor (beta chain) under discussion was sequenced for a study of cytomegalovirus exposure and HLA in healthy donors. Study-wide results and limits: As confirmed in vitro, a few CMV-associated chains were specific for CMV antigens.

With regard to this clone: Its cognate antigen is unknown.

Primers included in the PCR were 60 Vbeta and 13 Jbeta primers. Libraries were prepared by immunoSEQ multiplex PCR; TCRdb keeps only in-frame clonotypes and omits some of them. The sample has approximately 120,000 clones, approximately 73% seen once; the top ten hold about 4.9%. The specimen sequenced was PBMCs. The receptor comes from a man between 60 and 70 years old in good health and CMV-seropositive.

CDR3 in amino acids: CASSLARSSEKLFF. Here the CDR3 DNA reads TGTGCCAGCAGCTTAGCGCGTTCGTCTGAAAAACTGTTTTTT. The chain has TRBV7-6 and TRBJ1-4; D is ambiguous. This CDR3 contains 14 residues. V dropped 0 bases and J dropped 7 bases, with 9 bases sitting between them. Germline CDR1 SGHVS, CDR2 FNYEAQ. The full variable domain, with the rest looked up from reference TRBV7-6 and TRBJ1-4, is GAGVSQSPRYKVTKRGQDVALRCDPISGHVSLYWYRQALGQGPEFLTYFNYEAQQDKSGLPNDRFSAERPEGSISTLTIQRTEQRDSAMYRCASSLARSSEKLFFGSGTQLSVL.